This entry describes one T cell receptor beta chain. Source study methods: By means of reference gene primer amplification, nucleated cell counts were estimated. Generated by immunoSEQ multiplex PCR, the TCRdb table keeps only in-frame clones and is missing some. V and J calls and clone size come straight from that table; D and trimming were deduced from the DNA. This table holds roughly 220,000 clones, 80% to 85% found once. Seattle cases were enrolled at active infection and followed longitudinally. This CDR3 spans 14 amino acids. Trimming pared 7 bases from V and 2 bases from J, leaving 12 bases between. From germline, CDR1 is SNHLY and CDR2 FYNNEI. This sample stems from a study of blood T cell repertoires in COVID-19. Whole-study context: COVID-19 samples, acute and convalescent, were from the United States, Italy and Spain. PBMCs, B-cell-depleted T cells, or T cells provided the cDNA or gDNA that made up the material.

The rearrangement joins TRBV2 to TRBJ1-3, with a tentative D call TRBD1 (6 bases). Sequencing was carried out using peripheral blood. The TCR was taken from a woman at least 80 years old with COVID-19, enrolled during active disease. The CDR3 is CASNIQGPGNTIYF. CDR3 nucleotides: TGTGCCAGCAACATACAGGGACCTGGAAACACCATATATTTT.